This T cell receptor beta chain was sequenced for a study of blood T cell repertoires in COVID-19. This CDR3 spans 16 amino acids. Trimming took 2 bases from V and 6 from J, leaving 16 bases between them. Per the germline V gene, CDR1 is SEHNR and CDR2 is FQNEAQ (reference sequence). Data came from immunoSEQ multiplex PCR; TCRdb stores just in-frame clones and leaves some out. The sample includes fewer than 300,000 clones, 80% to 90% seen only once; the top ten take just under 9%. This clone was detected once. This clonotype originated in a man aged 40-55 years who had recovered from COVID-19. The specimen sequenced was PBMCs or T cells enriched from blood (not recorded which). The chain combines TRBV7-9 with TRBJ2-2, with a tentative D call TRBD2 (6 bases). The CDR3 region has the DNA TGTGCCAGCAGCTTACGCGGGACGAAGGGCGCCGGGGAGCTGTTTTTT. This encodes CASSLRGTKGAGELFF.